The sequence of this T cell receptor (beta chain) was determined in a study of T cells in Graves' hyperthyroidism and ophthalmopathy. Study in general: Pretreatment peripheral blood was obtained at initial diagnosis. Points from the study as a whole: In the blood, most expanded thyroid clonotypes above 0.001 appeared as well.

The CDR3 length is 18 residues. V lost 2 bases to trimming and J lost 2 bases, with 21 bases between them. Germline CDR1 is MNHNS and CDR2 is SASEGT. Amplified TCR beta CDR3 regions derived from RNA transcripts. Using the HTBI primer set, a first-round RT-PCR was run on the TCR CDR3. TCRdb reanalysed the multiplex PCR reads using MiXCR and keeps one entry per CDR3 protein. The sample includes 550,000 to 850,000 distinct CDR3 sequences, approximately 19% seen only once; the top ten take over 15%. Each patient was aged 18 to 65 and had newly diagnosed hyperthyroidism of under 2 months' duration. Concerning this clonotype: Its antigen remains unidentified.

This TCR was sampled from a woman between 45 and 60 years old with Graves' hyperthyroidism that later progressed to Graves' ophthalmopathy. This chain uses TRBV6-1 with TRBJ1-2; D is ambiguous. Material for sequencing was blood. CDR3 DNA: TGTGCCAGCAGTGAAAGGCCTTTCGTGGGGTACTCCAACTATGGCTACACCTTC. Translating it yields CASSERPFVGYSNYGYTF.